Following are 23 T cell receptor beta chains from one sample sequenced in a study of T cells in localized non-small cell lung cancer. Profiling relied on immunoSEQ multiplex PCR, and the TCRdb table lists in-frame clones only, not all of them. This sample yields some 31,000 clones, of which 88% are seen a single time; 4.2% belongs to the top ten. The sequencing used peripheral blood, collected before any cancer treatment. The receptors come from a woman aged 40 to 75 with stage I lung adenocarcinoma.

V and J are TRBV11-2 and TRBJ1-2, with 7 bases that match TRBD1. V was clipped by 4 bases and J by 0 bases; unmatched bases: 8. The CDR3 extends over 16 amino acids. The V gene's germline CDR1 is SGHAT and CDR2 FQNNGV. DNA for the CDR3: TGTGCCAGCAGCTCACCCCTACAGGGGTCTAACTATGGCTACACCTTC. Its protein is CASSSPLQGSNYGYTF.

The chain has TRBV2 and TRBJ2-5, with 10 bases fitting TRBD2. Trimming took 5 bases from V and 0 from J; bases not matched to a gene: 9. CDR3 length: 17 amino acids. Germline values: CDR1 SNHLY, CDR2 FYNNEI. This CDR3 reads CASSTVLAGDYQETQYF. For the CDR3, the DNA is TGTGCCAGCAGTACCGTTCTAGCGGGGGACTACCAAGAGACCCAGTACTTC.

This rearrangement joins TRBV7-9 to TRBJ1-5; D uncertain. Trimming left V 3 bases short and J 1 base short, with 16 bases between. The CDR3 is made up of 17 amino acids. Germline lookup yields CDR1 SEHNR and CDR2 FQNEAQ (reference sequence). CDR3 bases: TGTGCCAGCAGCTTCATGCCCGGGGTGGTGAGCAATCAGCCCCAGCATTTT. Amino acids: CASSFMPGVVSNQPQHF.

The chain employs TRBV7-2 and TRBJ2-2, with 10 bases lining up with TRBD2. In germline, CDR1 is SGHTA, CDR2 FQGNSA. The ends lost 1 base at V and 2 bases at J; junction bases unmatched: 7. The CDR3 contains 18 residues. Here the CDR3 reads CASSLGWLAGGNTGELFF. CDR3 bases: TGTGCCAGCAGCTTAGGATGGTTAGCGGGGGGTAACACCGGGGAGCTGTTTTTT.

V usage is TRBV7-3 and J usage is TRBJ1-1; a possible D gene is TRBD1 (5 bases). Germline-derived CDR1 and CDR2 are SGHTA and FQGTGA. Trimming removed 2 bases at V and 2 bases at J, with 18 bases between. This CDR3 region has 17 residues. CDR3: CASSLGPPGRGNTEAFF. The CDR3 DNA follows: TGTGCCAGCAGCTTAGGCCCGCCGGGACGGGGTAACACTGAAGCTTTCTTT.

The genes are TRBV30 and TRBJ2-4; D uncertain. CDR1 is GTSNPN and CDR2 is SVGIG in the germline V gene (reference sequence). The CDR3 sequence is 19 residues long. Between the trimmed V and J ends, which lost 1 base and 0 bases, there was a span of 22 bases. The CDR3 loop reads CAWSAPYTNYPLAKNIQYF. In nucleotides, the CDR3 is TGTGCCTGGAGTGCCCCATATACCAACTACCCCTTAGCCAAAAACATTCAGTACTTC.

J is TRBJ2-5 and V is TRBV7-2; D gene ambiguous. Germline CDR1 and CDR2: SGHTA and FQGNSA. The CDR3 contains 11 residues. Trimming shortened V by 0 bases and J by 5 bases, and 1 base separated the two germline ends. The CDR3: CASSLAETQYF. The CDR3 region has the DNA TGTGCCAGCAGCTTAGCGGAGACCCAGTACTTC.

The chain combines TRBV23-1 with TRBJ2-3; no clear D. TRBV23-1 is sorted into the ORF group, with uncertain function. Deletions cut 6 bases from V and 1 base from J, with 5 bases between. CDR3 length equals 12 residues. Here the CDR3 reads CASRDRTDTQYF. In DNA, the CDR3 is TGCGCCAGCAGGGACCGCACAGATACGCAGTATTTT.

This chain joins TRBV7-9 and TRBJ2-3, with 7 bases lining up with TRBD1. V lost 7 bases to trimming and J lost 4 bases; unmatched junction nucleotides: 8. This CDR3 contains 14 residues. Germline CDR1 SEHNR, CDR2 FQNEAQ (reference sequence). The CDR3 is CASKGGAVADTQYF. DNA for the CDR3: TGTGCCAGCAAAGGGGGCGCAGTTGCAGATACGCAGTATTTT.

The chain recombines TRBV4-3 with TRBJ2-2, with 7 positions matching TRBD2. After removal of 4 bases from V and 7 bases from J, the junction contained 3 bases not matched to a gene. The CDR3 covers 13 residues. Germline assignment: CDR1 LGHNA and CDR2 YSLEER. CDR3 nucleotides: TGCGCCAGCAGCCCGGGCGGGGGCGGGGAGCTGTTTTTT. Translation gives CASSPGGGGELFF.

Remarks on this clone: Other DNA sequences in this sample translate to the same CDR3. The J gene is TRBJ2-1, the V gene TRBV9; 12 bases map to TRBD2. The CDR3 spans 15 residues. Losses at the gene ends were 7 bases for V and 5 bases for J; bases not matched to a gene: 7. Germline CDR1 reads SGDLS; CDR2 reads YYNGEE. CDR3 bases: TGTGCCAGCGCTCGAGGACTAGCGGGGAACAATGAGCAGTTCTTC. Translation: CASARGLAGNNEQFF.

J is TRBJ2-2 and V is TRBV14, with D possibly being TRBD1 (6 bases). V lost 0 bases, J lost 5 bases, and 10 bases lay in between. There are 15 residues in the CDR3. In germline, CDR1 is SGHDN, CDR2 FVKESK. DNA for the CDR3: TGTGCCAGCAGCCAAGATCGAAGGGGGACCGGGGAGCTGTTTTTT. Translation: CASSQDRRGTGELFF.

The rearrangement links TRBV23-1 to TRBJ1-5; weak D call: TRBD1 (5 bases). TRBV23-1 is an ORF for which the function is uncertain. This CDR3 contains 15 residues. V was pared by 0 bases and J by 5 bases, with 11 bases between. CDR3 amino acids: CASSQSKQGDQPQHF. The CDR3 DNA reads TGCGCCAGCAGTCAATCGAAGCAGGGCGATCAGCCCCAGCATTTT.

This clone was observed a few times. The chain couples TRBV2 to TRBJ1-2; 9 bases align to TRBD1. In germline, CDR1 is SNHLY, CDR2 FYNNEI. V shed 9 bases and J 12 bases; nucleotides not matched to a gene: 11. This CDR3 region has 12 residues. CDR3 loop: CASSRDRVVDTF. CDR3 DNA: TGTGCCAGTTCCCGGGACAGGGTGGTTGACACCTTC.

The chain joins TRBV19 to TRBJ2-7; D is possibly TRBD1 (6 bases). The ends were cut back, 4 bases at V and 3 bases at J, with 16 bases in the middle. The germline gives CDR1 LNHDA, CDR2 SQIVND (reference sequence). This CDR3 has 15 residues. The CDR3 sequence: CASSTQNDRFYEQYF. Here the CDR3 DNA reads TGTGCCAGTAGTACCCAGAACGACAGGTTCTACGAGCAGTACTTC.

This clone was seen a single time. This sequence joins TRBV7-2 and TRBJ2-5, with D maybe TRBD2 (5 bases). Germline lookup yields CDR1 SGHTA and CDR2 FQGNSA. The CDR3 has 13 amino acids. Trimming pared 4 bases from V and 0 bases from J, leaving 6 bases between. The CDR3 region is CASSSGYQETQYF. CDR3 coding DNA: TGTGCCAGCAGCTCGGGGTACCAAGAGACCCAGTACTTC.

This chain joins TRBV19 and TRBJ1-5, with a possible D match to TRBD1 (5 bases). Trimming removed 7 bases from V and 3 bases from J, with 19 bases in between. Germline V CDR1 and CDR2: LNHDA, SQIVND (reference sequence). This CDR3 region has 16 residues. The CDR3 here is CASISPGTGANQPQHF. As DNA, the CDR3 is TGTGCCAGTATCTCCCCGGGGACGGGCGCCAATCAGCCCCAGCATTTT. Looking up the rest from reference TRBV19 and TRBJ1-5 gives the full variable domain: DGGITQSPKYLFRKEGQNVTLSCEQNLNHDAMYWYRQDPGQGLRLIYYSQIVNDFQKGDIAEGYSVSREKKESFPLTVTSAQKNPTAFYLCASISPGTGANQPQHFGDGTRLSIL.

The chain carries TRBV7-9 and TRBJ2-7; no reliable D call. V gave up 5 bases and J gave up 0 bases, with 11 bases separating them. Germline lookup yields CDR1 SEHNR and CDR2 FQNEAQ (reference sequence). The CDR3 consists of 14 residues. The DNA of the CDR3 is TGTGCCAGCAGCGATAATGAATACTCCTACGAGCAGTACTTC. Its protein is CASSDNEYSYEQYF.

The DNA of the CDR3 is TGTGCCAGCTCACCTGGGGACAGGGCAATCTACGAGCAGTACTTC. It is translated as CASSPGDRAIYEQYF. The chain joins TRBV18 to TRBJ2-7; TRBD1 agrees at 9 bases. Germline values: CDR1 KGHSH, CDR2 LQKENI. V lost 3 bases to trimming and J lost 3 bases; unmatched junction nucleotides: 6. This CDR3 contains 15 residues.

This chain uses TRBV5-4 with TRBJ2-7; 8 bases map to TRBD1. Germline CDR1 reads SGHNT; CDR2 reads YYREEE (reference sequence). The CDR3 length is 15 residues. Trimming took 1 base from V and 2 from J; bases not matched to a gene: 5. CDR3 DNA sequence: TGTGCCAGCAGCTTGAGAACAGGGGGGACCTACGAGCAGTACTTC. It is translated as CASSLRTGGTYEQYF. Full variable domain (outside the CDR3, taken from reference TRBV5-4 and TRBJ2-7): ETGVTQSPTHLIKTRGQQVTLRCSSQSGHNTVSWYQQALGQGPQFIFQYYREEENGRGNFPPRFSGLQFPNYSSELNVNALELDDSALYLCASSLRTGGTYEQYFGPGTRLTVT.

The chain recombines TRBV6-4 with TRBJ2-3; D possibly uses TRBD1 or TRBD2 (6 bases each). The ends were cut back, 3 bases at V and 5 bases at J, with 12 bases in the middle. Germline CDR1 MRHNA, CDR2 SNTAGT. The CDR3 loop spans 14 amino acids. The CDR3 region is CASSEGGIQDTQYF. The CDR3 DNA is TGTGCCAGCAGTGAGGGGGGCATTCAAGATACGCAGTATTTT.

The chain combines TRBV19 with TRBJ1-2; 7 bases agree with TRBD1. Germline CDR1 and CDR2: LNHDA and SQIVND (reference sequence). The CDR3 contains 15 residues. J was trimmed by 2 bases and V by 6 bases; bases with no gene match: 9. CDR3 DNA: TGTGCCAGTAGGAGATCGGGACAGCTAAACTATGGCTACACCTTC. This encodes CASRRSGQLNYGYTF.

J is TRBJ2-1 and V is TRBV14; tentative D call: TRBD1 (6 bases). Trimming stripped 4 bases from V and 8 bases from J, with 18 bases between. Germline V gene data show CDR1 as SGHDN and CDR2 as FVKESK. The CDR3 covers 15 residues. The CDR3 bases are TGTGCCAGCAGCCCGATCTTCAGGGGCGTCGATGAGCAGTTCTTC. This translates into CASSPIFRGVDEQFF.